These 15 T cell receptor beta chains were sequenced from one sample in a study of post-analysis software for immune sequencing data. General observations from the study: Included in a set of roughly five TRBV segments more frequent in patients than controls were TRBV5-6, TRBV5-1 and TRBV20-1.

Unique molecular identifiers were carried by the TCR beta cDNA libraries. TCRdb redid the calling of the PCR reads with MiXCR, one entry per CDR3 protein. The repertoire holds about 460,000 distinct CDR3 sequences, with under 55% as singletons. Their specific antigens are unknown. The sequencing input was blood. These receptors all come from a girl aged 5-17 years with multiple sclerosis.

This rearrangement joins TRBV6-6 to TRBJ1-4, with a tentative D call TRBD1 (6 bases). The CDR3 length is 17 residues. Trimming pared 7 bases from V and 0 bases from J, leaving 18 bases between. Germline V gene lookup returns CDR1 MNHNY and CDR2 SVGAGI (reference sequence). The CDR3 DNA follows: TGTGCCAGCAACTTGGACAGCCGAAGAGCAACTAATGAAAAACTGTTTTTT. The encoded protein is CASNLDSRRATNEKLFF.

The sample holds a few counts of this clonotype. The chain recombines TRBV12-3 or TRBV12-4 with TRBJ2-6; 7 nucleotides match TRBD1. The J segment lost 0 bases and the V segment lost 8 bases, leaving 7 bases of the junction unmatched. The CDR3 length is 16 residues. CDR3 bases: TGTGCCAGCCTGCAAGGGACAGCCTCTGGGGCCAACGTCCTGACTTTC. It specifies CASLQGTASGANVLTF.

V is TRBV9 and J is TRBJ1-4; 8 bases align to TRBD1. This CDR3 contains 15 residues. V lost 4 bases and J lost 7; bases outside the gene matches: 9. The V gene's germline CDR1 is SGDLS and CDR2 YYNGEE. The CDR3 loop reads CASSIQGAGGEKLFF. Here the CDR3 DNA reads TGTGCCAGCAGCATTCAGGGGGCCGGTGGTGAAAAACTGTTTTTT.

The V gene is TRBV12-3 or TRBV12-4, the J gene TRBJ2-3; the D is unclear. The CDR3 has 14 residues. The V gene lost 6 bases and the J gene lost 2 bases, with 12 bases spanning the gap. The CDR3 bases are TGTGCCAGCAGCCAACGGACCGACACAGATACGCAGTATTTT. Protein sequence: CASSQRTDTDTQYF.

V usage is TRBV9 and J usage is TRBJ2-7, with unresolved D. Germline V lookup: CDR1 SGDLS, CDR2 YYNGEE. Between the trimmed V and J ends, which lost 4 bases and 5 bases, there was a span of 19 bases. CDR3 length equals 15 residues. The CDR3 bases are TGTGCCAGCAGCCCCCGGTCGGGTCCCCGGGACGAGCAGTACTTC. It translates to CASSPRSGPRDEQYF.

This clonotype appeared a few times. The chain recombines TRBV4-1 with TRBJ2-1; TRBD2 is a possible D gene (6 bases). Trimming removed 7 bases at V and 0 bases at J, with 16 bases between. The CDR3 spans 16 residues. Germline CDR1 MGHRA, CDR2 YSYEKL. Written as DNA, the CDR3 is TGCGCCAGCACCGGACCTGGGGGGAGCTCCTACAATGAGCAGTTCTTC. Translation gives CASTGPGGSSYNEQFF.

The rearrangement joins TRBV4-1 to TRBJ2-7; a possible D gene is TRBD2 (5 bases). Germline V CDR1 and CDR2: MGHRA, YSYEKL. CDR3 length equals 13 residues. Deletions cut 1 base from V and 7 bases from J, with 11 bases between. CDR3 residues: CASSQVPGVEQYF. The CDR3 DNA follows: TGCGCCAGCAGCCAAGTCCCCGGGGTTGAGCAGTACTTC.

The chain recombines TRBV7-9 with TRBJ2-7; unclear D gene. V was clipped by 5 bases and J by 0 bases, with 26 bases between them. CDR3 size: 19 residues. Germline V lookup: CDR1 SEHNR, CDR2 FQNEAQ (reference sequence). The CDR3 loop is CASSPLGSTSPPSSYEQYF. The CDR3 nucleotides are TGTGCCAGCAGCCCTCTCGGGTCTACCTCCCCACCTAGCTCCTACGAGCAGTACTTC.

The chain couples TRBV5-1 to TRBJ2-1; a weak D match, TRBD2 (6 bases). The CDR3 is 15 residues long. V lost 4 bases, J lost 3 bases, and 14 bases lay in between. Germline V lookup: CDR1 SGHRS, CDR2 YFSETQ. The CDR3 bases are TGCGCCAGCAGCCTACTTGGCGGGAACTACAATGAGCAGTTCTTC. Protein: CASSLLGGNYNEQFF. The full variable domain, with the rest looked up from reference TRBV5-1 and TRBJ2-1, is KAGVTQTPRYLIKTRGQQVTLSCSPISGHRSVSWYQQTPGQGLQFLFEYFSETQRNKGNFPGRFSGRQFSNSRSEMNVSTLELGDSALYLCASSLLGGNYNEQFFGPGTRLTVL.

Comment on this clonotype: At one of its ends the junction is not consistent with the germline gene, which may arise from a read error. CDR3 bases: TGTGCCAGCAACTTAACAGGGGGCGCGGGCACAGATACGCAGTATTTT. As protein: CASNLTGGAGTDTQYF. V and J are TRBV7-2 and TRBJ2-3; 9 nucleotides agree with TRBD1. The CDR3 is 16 residues long. The germline V gene has CDR1 SGHTA and CDR2 FQGNSA.

This clonotype turned up a few times. Relative to the germline gene, one junction end is altered; a read error may explain this. The genes are TRBV5-1 and TRBJ2-5; D gene unclear. The CDR3 runs to 12 residues. Germline values: CDR1 SGHRS, CDR2 YFSETQ. The CDR3 nucleotides are TGTGCCAGCAGCTTAGGAGTAGAGACCCAGTACTTC. Amino acid sequence: CASSLGVETQYF.

V and J are TRBV20-1 and TRBJ2-1; 11 bases agree with TRBD2. CDR1 and CDR2 (germline): DFQATT, SNEGSKA (reference sequence). The CDR3 is 17 amino acids. Germline trimming cut 2 bases from V and 3 bases from J; bases unmatched to any gene: 9. The CDR3 is CSARPGLAGTHYNEQFF. CDR3 sequence (DNA): TGCAGTGCTAGACCCGGACTAGCGGGCACTCACTACAATGAGCAGTTCTTC.

The sample holds a few counts of this clonotype. The chain uses TRBV20-1 and TRBJ1-5; D is perhaps TRBD1 (6 bases). Germline V gives CDR1 DFQATT, CDR2 SNEGSKA (reference sequence). The CDR3 extends over 17 amino acids. V lost 2 bases to trimming and J lost 5 bases, with 22 bases between them. The CDR3 coding sequence is TGCAGTGCTAGAACTCATCACCCCAGGGGTAGGGATCAGCCCCAGCATTTT. Translation: CSARTHHPRGRDQPQHF.

Only a few counts were recorded for this clonotype. The chain links TRBV7-9 to TRBJ2-7; D is ambiguous. The CDR3 length is 12 residues. V gave up 5 bases and J gave up 5 bases, with 10 bases separating them. The germline V gene encodes CDR1 SEHNR and CDR2 FQNEAQ (reference sequence). CDR3 amino acids: CASSLGRNEQYF. The CDR3 region has the DNA TGTGCCAGCAGCCTAGGACGAAACGAGCAGTACTTC.

The V and J genes are TRBV4-1 and TRBJ2-7; TRBD2 matches at 8 bases. Germline-derived CDR1 and CDR2 are MGHRA and YSYEKL. The trim removed 3 bases at V and 1 base at J, leaving 5 bases unmatched. The CDR3 length is 15 residues. CDR3 amino acids: CASSQPGLVSYEQYF. CDR3 coding DNA: TGCGCCAGCAGCCAGCCGGGACTAGTTTCCTACGAGCAGTACTTC.